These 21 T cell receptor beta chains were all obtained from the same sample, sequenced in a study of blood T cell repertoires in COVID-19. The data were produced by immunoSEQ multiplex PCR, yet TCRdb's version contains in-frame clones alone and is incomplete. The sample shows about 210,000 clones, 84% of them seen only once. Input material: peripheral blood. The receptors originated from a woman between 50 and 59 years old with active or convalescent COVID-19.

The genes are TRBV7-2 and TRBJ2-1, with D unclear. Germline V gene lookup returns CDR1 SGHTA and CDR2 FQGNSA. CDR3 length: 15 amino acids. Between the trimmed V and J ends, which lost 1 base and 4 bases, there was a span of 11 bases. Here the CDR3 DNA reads TGTGCCAGCAGCTTAGGTTTGACTGGATACAATGAGCAGTTCTTC. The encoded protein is CASSLGLTGYNEQFF.

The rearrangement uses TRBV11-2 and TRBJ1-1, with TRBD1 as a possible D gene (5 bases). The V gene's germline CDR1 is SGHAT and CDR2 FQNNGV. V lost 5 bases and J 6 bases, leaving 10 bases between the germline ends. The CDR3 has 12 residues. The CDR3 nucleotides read TGTGCCAGCAGCCTTCAGGGCTCTGAAGCTTTCTTT. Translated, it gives CASSLQGSEAFF.

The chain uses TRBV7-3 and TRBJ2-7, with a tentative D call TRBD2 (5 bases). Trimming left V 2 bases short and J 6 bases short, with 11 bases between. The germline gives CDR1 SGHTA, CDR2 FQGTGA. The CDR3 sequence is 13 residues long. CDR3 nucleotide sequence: TGTGCCAGCAGCTTATCACTAGTGAGCGAGCAGTACTTC. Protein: CASSLSLVSEQYF.

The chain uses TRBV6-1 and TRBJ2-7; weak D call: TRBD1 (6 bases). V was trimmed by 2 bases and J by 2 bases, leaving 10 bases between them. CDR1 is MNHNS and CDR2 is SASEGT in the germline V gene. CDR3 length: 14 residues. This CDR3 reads CASSEKNRAYEQYF. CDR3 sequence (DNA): TGTGCCAGCAGTGAAAAGAACAGGGCCTACGAGCAGTACTTC.

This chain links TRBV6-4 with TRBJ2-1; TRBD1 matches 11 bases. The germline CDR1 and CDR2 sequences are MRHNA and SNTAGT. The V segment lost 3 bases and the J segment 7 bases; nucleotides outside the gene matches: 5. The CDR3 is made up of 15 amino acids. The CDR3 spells CASSEGQGAGNEQFF. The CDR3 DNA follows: TGTGCCAGCAGTGAAGGACAGGGGGCTGGTAATGAGCAGTTCTTC.

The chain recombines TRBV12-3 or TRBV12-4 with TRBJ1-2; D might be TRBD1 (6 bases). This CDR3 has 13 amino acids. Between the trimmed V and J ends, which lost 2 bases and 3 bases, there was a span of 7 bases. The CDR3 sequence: CASSLRTDYGYTF. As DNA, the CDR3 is TGTGCCAGCAGTTTACGGACAGACTATGGCTACACCTTC.

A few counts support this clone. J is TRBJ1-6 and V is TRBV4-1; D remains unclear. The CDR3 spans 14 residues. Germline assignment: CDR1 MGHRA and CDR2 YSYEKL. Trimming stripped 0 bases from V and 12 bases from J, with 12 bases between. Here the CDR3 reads CASSQEVTGGPLHF. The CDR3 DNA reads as TGCGCCAGCAGCCAAGAAGTCACGGGTGGACCCCTCCACTTT.

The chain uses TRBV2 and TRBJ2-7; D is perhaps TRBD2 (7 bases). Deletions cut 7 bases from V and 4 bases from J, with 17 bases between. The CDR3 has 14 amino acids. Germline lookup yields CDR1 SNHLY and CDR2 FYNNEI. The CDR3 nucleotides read TGTGCCAGCACATATCGGGGGGCGTATTACGAGCAGTACTTC. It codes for CASTYRGAYYEQYF.

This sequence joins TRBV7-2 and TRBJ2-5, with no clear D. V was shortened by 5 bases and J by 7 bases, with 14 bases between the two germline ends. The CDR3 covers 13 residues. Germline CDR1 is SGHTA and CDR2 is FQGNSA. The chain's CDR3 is CASSPPSVRTQYF. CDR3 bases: TGTGCCAGCAGCCCCCCAAGCGTAAGGACCCAGTACTTC.

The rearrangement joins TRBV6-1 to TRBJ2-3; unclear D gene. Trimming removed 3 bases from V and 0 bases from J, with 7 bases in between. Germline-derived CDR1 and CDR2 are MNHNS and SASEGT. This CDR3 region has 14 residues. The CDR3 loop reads CASSEVSSTDTQYF. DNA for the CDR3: TGTGCCAGCAGTGAGGTCAGTAGCACAGATACGCAGTATTTT.

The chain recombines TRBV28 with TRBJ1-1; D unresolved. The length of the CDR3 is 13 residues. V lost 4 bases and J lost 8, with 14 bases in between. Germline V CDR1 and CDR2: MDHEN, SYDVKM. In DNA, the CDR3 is TGTGCCAGCAGTTCCCCCATGCCAGTGGAAGCTTTCTTT. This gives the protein CASSSPMPVEAFF.

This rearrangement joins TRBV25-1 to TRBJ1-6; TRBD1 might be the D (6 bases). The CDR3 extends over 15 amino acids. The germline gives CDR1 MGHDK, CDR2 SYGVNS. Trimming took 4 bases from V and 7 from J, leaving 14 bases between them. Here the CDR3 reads CASSAIDRQNSPLHF. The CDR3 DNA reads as TGTGCCAGCAGTGCTATCGACAGGCAAAATTCACCCCTCCACTTT.

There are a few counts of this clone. The CDR3 region is CASSYSGTGFQETQYF. In DNA, the CDR3 is TGTGCCAGCAGTTACTCCGGGACAGGGTTCCAAGAGACCCAGTACTTC. The chain combines TRBV27 with TRBJ2-5; TRBD1 agrees at 9 bases. The germline V gene encodes CDR1 MNHEY and CDR2 SMNVEV (reference sequence). Unmatched junction bases numbered 7, after V lost 4 bases and J lost 1 base. The CDR3 has 16 amino acids.

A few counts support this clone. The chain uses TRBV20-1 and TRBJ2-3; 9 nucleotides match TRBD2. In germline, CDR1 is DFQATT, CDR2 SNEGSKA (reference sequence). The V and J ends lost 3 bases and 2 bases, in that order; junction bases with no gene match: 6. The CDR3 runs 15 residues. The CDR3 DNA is TGCAGTGCTAGTCCGTCTAGCGGGGTCACAGATACGCAGTATTTT. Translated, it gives CSASPSSGVTDTQYF.

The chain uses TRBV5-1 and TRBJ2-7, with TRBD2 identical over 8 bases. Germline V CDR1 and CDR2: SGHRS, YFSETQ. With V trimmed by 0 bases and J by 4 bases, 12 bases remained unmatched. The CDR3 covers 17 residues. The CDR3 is CASSLEVAGGRGYEQYF. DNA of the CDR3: TGCGCCAGCAGCTTGGAGGTGGCGGGAGGTCGGGGTTACGAGCAGTACTTC.

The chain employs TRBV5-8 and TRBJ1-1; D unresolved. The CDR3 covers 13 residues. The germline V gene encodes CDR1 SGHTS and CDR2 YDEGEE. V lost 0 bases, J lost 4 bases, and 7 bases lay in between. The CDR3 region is CASSLEWSTEAFF. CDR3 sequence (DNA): TGTGCCAGCAGCTTGGAATGGAGCACTGAAGCTTTCTTT. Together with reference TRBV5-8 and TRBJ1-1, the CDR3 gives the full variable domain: EAGVTQSPTHLIKTRGQQATLRCSPISGHTSVYWYQQALGLGLQFLLWYDEGEERNRGNFPPRFSGRQFPNYSSELNVNALELEDSALYLCASSLEWSTEAFFGQGTRLTVV.

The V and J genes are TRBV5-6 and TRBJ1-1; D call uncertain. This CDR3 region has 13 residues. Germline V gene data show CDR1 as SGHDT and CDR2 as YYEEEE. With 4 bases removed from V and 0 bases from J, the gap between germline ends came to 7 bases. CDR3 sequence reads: CASSPRLNTEAFF. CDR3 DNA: TGTGCCAGCAGCCCGCGGTTGAACACTGAAGCTTTCTTT.

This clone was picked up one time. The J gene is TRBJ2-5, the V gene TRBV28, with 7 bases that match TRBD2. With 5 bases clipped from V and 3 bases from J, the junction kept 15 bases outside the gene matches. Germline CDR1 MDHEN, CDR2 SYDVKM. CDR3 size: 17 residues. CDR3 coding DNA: TGTGCCAGCAGTCGGGGACTAACGCCCAGATGGAAAGAGACCCAGTACTTC. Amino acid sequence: CASSRGLTPRWKETQYF. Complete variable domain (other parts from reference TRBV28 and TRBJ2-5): DVKVTQSSRYLVKRTGEKVFLECVQDMDHENMFWYRQDPGLGLRLIYFSYDVKMKEKGDIPEGYSVSREKKERFSLILESASTNQTSMYLCASSRGLTPRWKETQYFGPGTRLLVL.

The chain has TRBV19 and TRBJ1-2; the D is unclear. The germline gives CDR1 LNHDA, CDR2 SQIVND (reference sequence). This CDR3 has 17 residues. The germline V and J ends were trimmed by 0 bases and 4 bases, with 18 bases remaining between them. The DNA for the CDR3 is TGTGCCAGTAGTATAGATATCGGGCGGGCTGACTCCTATGGCTACACCTTC. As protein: CASSIDIGRADSYGYTF.

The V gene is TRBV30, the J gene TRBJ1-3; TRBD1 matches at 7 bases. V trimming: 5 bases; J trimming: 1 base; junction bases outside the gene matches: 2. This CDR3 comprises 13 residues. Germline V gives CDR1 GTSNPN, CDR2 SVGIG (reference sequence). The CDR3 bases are TGTGCCTGGGGGACAGTGTCTGGAAACACCATATATTTT. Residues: CAWGTVSGNTIYF. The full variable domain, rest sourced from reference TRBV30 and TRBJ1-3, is SQTIHQWPATLVQPVGSPLSLECTVEGTSNPNLYWYRQAAGRGLQLLFYSVGIGQISSEVPQNLSASRPQDRQFILSSKKLLLSDSGFYLCAWGTVSGNTIYFGEGSWLTVV.

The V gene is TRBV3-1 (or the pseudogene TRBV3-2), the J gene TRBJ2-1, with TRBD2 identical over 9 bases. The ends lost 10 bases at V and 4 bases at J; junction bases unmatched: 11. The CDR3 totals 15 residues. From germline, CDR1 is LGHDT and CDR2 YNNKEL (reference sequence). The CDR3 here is CATHLSSGDYNEQFF. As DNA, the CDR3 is TGTGCCACCCACCTCTCTAGCGGGGATTACAATGAGCAGTTCTTC.